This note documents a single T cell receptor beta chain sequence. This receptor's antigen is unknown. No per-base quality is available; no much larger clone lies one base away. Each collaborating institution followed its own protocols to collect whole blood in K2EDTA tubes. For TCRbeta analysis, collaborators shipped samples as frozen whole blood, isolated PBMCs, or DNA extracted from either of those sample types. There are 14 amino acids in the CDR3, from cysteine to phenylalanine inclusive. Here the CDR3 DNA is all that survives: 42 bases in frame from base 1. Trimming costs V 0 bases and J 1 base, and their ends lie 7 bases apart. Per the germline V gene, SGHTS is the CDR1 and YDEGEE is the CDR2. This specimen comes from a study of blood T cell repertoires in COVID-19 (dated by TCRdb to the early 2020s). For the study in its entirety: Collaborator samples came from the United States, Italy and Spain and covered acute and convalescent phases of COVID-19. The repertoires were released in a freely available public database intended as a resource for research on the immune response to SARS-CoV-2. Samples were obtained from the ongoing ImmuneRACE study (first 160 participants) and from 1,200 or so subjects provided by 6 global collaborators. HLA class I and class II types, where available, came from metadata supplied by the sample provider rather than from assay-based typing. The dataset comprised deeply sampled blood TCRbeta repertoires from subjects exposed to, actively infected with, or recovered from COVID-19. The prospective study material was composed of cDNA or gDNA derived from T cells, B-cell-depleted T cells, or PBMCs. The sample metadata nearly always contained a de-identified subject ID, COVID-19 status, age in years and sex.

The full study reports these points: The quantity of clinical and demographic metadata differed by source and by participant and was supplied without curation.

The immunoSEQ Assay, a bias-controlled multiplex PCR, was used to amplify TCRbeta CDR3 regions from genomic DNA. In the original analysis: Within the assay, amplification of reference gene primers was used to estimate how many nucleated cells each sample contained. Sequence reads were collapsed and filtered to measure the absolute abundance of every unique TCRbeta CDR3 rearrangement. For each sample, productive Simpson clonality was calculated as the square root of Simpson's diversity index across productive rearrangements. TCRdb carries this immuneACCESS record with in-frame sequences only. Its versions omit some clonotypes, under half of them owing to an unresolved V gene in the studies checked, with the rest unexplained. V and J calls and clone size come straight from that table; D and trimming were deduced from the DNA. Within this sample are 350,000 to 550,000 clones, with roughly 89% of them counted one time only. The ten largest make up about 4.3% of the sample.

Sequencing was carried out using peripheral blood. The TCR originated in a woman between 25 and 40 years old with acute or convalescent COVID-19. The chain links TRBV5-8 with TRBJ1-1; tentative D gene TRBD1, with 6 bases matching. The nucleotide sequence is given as TGTGCCAGCAGCTTGGTGGGACAGAACACTGAAGCTTTCTTT. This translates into CASSLVGQNTEAFF.